This section outlines one T cell receptor beta chain sequence together with its context. The same CDR3 also results from other DNA sequences found in this sample. Libraries were prepared by immunoSEQ multiplex PCR; TCRdb keeps only in-frame clonotypes and omits some of them. The sample contains some 200,000 clones, around 87% of which appear only once. This specimen belongs to a study of blood T cell repertoires in COVID-19. About the research overall: Acute and convalescent COVID-19 specimens originated in the United States, Italy and Spain. The analysed material was cDNA or gDNA that came from T cells, B-cell-depleted T cells, or PBMCs.

V was clipped by 6 bases and J by 2 bases, with 11 bases between them. CDR1 and CDR2 (germline): SQVTM, ANQGSEA. The length of the CDR3 is 12 residues. This TCR came from a man aged 35 to 55 with active or convalescent COVID-19. The chain employs TRBV29-1 and TRBJ2-7, with a tentative D call TRBD1 (5 bases). Specimen: peripheral blood. In DNA form, the CDR3 reads TGCAGCGTCCCTGACAGCACCTACGAGCAGTACTTC. Translation gives CSVPDSTYEQYF.